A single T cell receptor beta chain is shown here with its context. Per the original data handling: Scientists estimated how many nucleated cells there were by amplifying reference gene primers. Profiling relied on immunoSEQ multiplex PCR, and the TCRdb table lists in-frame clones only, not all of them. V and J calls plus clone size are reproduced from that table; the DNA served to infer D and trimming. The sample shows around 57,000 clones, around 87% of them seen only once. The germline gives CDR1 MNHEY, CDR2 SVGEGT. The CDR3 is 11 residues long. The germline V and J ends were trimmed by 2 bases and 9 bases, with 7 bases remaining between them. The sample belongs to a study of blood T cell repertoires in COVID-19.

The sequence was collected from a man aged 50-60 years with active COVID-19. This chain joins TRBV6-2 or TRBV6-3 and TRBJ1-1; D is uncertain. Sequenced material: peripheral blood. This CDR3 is CASSYDIQAFF. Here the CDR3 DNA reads TGTGCCAGCAGTTACGACATCCAAGCTTTCTTT.